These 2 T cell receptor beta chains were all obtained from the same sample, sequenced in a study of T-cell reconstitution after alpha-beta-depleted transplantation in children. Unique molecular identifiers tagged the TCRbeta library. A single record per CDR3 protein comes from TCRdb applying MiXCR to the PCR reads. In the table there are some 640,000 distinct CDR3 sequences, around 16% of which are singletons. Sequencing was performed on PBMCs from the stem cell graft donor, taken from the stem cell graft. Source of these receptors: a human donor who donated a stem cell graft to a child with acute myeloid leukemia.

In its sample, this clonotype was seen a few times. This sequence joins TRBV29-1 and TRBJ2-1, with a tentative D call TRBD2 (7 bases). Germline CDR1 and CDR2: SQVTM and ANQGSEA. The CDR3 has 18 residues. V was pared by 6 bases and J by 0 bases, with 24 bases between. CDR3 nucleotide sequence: TGCAGCGTCTTACGTGACTTAGGGGGGGCCAGCTCCTACAATGAGCAGTTCTTC. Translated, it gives CSVLRDLGGASSYNEQFF.

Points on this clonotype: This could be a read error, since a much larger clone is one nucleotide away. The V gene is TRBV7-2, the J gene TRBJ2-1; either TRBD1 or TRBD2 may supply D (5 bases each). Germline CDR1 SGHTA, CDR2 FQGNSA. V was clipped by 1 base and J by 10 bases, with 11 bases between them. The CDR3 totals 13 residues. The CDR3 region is CASSLDYGTEQFF. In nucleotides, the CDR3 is TGTGCCAGCAGCTTAGATTATGGGACCGAGCAGTTCTTC.